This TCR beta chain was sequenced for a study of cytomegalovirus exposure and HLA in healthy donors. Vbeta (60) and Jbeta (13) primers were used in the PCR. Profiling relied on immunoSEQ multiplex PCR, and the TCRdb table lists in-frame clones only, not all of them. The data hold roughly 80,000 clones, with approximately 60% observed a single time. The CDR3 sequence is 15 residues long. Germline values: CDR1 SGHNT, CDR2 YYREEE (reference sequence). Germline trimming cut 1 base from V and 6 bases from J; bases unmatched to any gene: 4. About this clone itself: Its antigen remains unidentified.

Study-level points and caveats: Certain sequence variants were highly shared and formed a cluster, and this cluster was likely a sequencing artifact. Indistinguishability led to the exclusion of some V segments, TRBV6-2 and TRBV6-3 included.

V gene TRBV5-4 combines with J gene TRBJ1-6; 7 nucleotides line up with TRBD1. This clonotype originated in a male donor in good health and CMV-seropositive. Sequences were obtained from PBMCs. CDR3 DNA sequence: TGTGCCAGCAGCTTGCAACAGGGGTTTAATTCACCCCTCCACTTT. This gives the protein CASSLQQGFNSPLHF.